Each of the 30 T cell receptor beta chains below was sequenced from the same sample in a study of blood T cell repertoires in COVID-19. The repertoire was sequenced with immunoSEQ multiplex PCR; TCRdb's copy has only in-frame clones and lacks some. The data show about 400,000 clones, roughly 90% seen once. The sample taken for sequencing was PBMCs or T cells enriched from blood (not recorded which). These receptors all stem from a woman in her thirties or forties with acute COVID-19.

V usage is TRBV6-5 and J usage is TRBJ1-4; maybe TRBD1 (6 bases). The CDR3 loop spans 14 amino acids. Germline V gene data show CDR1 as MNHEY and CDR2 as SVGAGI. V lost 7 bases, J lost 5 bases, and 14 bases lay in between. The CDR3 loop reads CASNPGQLNEKLFF. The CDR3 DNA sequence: TGTGCCAGCAATCCGGGACAACTAAATGAAAAACTGTTTTTT.

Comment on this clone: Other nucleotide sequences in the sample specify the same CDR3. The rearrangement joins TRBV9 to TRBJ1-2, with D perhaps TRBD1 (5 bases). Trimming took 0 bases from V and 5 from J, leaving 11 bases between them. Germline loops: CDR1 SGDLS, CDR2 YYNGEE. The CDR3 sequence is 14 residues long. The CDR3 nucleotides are TGTGCCAGCAGCGTAGGTGGGGGAGGGTATGGCTACACCTTC. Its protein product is CASSVGGGGYGYTF.

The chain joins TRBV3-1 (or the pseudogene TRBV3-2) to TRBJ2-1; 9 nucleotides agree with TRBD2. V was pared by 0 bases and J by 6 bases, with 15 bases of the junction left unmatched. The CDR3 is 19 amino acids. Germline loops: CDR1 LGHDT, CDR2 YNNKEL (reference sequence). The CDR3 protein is CASSQDGTLLAGGGNEQFF. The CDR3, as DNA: TGTGCCAGCAGCCAAGATGGGACCCTCTTGGCGGGGGGGGGCAATGAGCAGTTCTTC.

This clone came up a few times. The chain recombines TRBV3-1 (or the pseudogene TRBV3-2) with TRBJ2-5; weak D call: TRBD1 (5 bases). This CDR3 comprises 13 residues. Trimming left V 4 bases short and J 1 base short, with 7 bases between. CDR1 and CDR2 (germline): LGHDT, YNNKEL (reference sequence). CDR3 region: CASSPQAQETQYF. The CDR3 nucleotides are TGTGCCAGCAGCCCACAGGCCCAAGAGACCCAGTACTTC.

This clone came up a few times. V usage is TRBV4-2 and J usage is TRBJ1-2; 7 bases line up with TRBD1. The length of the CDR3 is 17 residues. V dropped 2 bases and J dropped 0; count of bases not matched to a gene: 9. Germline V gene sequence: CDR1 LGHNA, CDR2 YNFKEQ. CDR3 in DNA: TGTGCCAGCAGCCAATACAATACTGGGACAGCTAACTATGGCTACACCTTC. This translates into CASSQYNTGTANYGYTF.

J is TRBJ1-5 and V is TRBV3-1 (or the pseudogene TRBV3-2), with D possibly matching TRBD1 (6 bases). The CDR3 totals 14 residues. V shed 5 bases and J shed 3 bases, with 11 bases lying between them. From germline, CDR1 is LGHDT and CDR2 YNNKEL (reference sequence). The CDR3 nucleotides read TGTGCCAGCAGCTTCGGACAGAACAATCAGCCCCAGCATTTT. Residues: CASSFGQNNQPQHF.

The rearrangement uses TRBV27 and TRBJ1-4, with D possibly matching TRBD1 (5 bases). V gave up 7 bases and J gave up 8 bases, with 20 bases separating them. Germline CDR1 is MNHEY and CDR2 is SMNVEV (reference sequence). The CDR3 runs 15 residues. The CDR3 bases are TGTGCCAGCACCAGCGGGAGGGGAGATAGAGAAAAACTGTTTTTT. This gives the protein CASTSGRGDREKLFF.

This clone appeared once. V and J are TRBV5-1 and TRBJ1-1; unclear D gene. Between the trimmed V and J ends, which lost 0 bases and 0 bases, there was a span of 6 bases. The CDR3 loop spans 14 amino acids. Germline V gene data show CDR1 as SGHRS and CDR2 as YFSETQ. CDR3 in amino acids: CASSLAAVNTEAFF. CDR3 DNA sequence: TGCGCCAGCAGCTTGGCCGCGGTGAACACTGAAGCTTTCTTT.

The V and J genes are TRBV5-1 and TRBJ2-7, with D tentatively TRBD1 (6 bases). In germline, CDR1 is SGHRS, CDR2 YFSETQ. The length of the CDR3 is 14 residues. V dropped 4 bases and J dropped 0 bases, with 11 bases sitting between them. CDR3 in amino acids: CASSLTGSSYEQYF. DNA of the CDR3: TGCGCCAGCAGCCTTACAGGGTCCTCCTACGAGCAGTACTTC.

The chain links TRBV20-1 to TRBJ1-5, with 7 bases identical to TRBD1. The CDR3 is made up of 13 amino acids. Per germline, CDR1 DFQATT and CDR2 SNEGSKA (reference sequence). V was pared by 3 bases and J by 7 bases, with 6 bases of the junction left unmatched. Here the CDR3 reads CSASTGALQPQHF. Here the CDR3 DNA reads TGCAGTGCTAGTACAGGGGCTTTGCAGCCCCAGCATTTT.

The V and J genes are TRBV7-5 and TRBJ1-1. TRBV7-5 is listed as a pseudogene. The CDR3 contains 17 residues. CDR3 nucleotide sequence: TGTGCCAGAAGCTTAGGTTTCTCCCACACCCGAGGGACTGAAGCTTTCTTT. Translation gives CARSLGFSHTRGTEAFF.

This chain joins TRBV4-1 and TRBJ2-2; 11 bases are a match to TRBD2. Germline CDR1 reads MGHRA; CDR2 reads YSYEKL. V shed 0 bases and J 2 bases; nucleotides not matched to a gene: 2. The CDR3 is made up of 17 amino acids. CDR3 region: CASSQELAGANTGELFF. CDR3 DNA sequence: TGCGCCAGCAGCCAAGAACTAGCGGGAGCCAACACCGGGGAGCTGTTTTTT.

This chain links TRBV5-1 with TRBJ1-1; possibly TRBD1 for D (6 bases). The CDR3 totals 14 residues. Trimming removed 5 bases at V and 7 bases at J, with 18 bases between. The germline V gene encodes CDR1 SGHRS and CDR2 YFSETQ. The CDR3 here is CASRDGRGEGEAFF. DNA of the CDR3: TGCGCCAGCAGGGATGGCAGGGGTGAAGGTGAAGCTTTCTTT.

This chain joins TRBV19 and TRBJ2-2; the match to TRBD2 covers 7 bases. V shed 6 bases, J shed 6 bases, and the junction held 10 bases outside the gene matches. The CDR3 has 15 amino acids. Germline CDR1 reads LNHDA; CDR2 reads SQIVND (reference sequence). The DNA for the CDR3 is TGTGCCAGTAGGAGCGGGGAGCTGGACGCCGGGGAGCTGTTTTTT. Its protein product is CASRSGELDAGELFF.

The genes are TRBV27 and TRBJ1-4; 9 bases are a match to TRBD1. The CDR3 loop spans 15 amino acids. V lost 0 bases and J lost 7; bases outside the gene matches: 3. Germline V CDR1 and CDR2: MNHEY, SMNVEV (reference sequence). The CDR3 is CASSLSGTGFEKLFF. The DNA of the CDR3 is TGTGCCAGCAGTTTATCAGGGACAGGGTTTGAAAAACTGTTTTTT.

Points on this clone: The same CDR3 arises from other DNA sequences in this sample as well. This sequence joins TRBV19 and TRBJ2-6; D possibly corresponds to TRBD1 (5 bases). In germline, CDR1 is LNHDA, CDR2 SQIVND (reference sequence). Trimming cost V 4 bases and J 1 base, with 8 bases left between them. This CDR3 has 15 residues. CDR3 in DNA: TGTGCCAGTAGTACCACAGGATCTGGGGCCAACGTCCTGACTTTC. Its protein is CASSTTGSGANVLTF.

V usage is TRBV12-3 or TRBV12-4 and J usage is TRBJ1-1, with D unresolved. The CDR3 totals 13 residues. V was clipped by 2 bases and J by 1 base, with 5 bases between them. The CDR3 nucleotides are TGTGCCAGCAGTTTAAACACGAACACTGAAGCTTTCTTT. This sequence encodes CASSLNTNTEAFF.

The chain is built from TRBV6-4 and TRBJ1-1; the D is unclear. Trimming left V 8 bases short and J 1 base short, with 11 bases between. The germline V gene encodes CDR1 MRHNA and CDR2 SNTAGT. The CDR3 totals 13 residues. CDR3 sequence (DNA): TGTGCCAGCCCCTCGCTAACGAACACTGAAGCTTTCTTT. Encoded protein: CASPSLTNTEAFF.

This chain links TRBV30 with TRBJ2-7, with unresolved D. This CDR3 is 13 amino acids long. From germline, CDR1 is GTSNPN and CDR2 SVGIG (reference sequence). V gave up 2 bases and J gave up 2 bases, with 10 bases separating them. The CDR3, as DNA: TGTGCCTGGAGTACGAGTTTAGCCTACGAGCAGTACTTC. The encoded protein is CAWSTSLAYEQYF.

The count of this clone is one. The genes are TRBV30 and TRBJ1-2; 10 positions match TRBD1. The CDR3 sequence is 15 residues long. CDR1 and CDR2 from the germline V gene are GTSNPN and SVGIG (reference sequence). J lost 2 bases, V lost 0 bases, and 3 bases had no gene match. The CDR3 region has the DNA TGTGCCTGGAGTGTACTGGGACAGGGGAACTATGGCTACACCTTC. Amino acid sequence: CAWSVLGQGNYGYTF.

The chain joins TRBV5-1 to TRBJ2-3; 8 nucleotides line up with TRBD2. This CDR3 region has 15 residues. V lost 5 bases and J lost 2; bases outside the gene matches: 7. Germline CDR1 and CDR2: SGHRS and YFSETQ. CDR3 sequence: CASRSGTRHTDTQYF. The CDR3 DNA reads TGCGCCAGCAGGTCCGGGACTAGGCACACAGATACGCAGTATTTT.

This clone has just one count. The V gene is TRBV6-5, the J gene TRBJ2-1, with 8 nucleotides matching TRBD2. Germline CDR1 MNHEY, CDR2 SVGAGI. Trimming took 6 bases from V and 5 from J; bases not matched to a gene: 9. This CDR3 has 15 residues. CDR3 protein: CASRSTGLGNNEQFF. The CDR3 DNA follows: TGTGCCAGCAGAAGTACGGGACTAGGGAACAATGAGCAGTTCTTC.

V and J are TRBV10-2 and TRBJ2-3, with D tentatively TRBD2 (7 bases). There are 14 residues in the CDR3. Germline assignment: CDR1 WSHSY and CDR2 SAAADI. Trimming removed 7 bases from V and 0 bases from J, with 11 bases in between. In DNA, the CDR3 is TGCGCCAGCAAGGGGGGGACTAGCACAGATACGCAGTATTTT. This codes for CASKGGTSTDTQYF.

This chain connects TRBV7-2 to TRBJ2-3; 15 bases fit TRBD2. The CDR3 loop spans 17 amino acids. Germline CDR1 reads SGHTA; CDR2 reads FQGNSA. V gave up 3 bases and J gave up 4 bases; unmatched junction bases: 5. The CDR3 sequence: CASSFRTSGGGSDTQYF. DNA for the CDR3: TGTGCCAGCAGCTTCAGGACTAGCGGGGGGGGATCAGATACGCAGTATTTT. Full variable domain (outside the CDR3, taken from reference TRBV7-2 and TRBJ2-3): GAGVSQSPSNKVTEKGKDVELRCDPISGHTALYWYRQSLGQGLEFLIYFQGNSAPDKSGLPSDRFSAERTGGSVSTLTIQRTQQEDSAVYLCASSFRTSGGGSDTQYFGPGTRLTVL.

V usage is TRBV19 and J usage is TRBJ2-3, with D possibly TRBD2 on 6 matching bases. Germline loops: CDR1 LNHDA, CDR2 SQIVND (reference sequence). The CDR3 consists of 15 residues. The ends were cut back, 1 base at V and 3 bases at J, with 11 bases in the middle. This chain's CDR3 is CASSIAAGTTDTQYF. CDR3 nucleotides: TGTGCCAGTAGTATAGCCGCCGGGACTACAGATACGCAGTATTTT.

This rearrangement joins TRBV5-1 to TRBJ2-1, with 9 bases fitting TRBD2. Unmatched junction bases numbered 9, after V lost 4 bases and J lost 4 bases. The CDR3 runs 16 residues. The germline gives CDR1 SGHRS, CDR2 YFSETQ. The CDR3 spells CASSSDWTSVYNEQFF. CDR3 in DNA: TGCGCCAGCAGCAGCGACTGGACTAGCGTTTACAATGAGCAGTTCTTC.

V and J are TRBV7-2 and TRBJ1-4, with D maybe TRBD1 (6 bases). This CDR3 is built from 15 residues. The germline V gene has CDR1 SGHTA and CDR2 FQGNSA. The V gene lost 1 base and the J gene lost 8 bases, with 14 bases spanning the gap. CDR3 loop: CASSLVGRGREKLFF. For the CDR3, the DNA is TGTGCCAGCAGCTTAGTGGGCAGGGGAAGGGAAAAACTGTTTTTT. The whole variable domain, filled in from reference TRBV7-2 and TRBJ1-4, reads GAGVSQSPSNKVTEKGKDVELRCDPISGHTALYWYRQSLGQGLEFLIYFQGNSAPDKSGLPSDRFSAERTGGSVSTLTIQRTQQEDSAVYLCASSLVGRGREKLFFGSGTQLSVL.

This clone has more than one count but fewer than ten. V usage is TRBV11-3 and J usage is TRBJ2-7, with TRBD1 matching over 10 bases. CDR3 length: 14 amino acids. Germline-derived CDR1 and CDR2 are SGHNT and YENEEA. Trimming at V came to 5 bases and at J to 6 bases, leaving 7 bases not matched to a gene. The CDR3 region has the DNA TGTGCCAGCAGCCCCACGACAGGGGGCGCCGAGCAGTACTTC. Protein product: CASSPTTGGAEQYF.

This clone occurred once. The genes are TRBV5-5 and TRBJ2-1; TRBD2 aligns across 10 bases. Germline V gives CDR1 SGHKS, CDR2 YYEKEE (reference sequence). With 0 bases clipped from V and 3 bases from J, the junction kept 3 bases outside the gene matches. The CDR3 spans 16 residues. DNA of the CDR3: TGTGCCAGCAGCTTGGGGCTAGCGGGAGACTACAATGAGCAGTTCTTC. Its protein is CASSLGLAGDYNEQFF.

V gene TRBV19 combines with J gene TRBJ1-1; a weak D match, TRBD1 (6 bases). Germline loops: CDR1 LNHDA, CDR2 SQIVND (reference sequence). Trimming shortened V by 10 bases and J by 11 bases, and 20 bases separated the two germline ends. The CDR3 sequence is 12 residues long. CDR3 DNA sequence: TGTGCCATCGATCGGCAGGGGAAAGGGGCTTTCTTT. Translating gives CAIDRQGKGAFF.